This T cell receptor beta chain was captured by sequencing in a study of cytomegalovirus exposure and HLA in healthy donors. Study outcomes and limitations: According to reports, the classifier identified cytomegalovirus status with high specificity and sensitivity. A later analysis by the authors found several of the most significant clusters apparently linked to common viral pathogens. Cytomegalovirus association was listed for 164 TCR beta chains.

This clone came up once. Antigen unknown. Germline V gene lookup returns CDR1 MNHNS and CDR2 SASEGT. The CDR3 runs to 13 residues. Unmatched junction bases numbered 7, after V lost 9 bases and J lost 4 bases. In the PCR, 60 Vbeta and 13 Jbeta primers were used. The repertoire was sequenced with immunoSEQ multiplex PCR; TCRdb's copy has only in-frame clones and lacks some. The sample holds 100,000 to 120,000 clones, 60% to 80% seen once. The sample taken for sequencing was PBMCs. The sequence derives from a man younger than 30 in good health and CMV-seropositive. The chain employs TRBV6-1 and TRBJ2-7, with 9 nucleotides matching TRBD1. The CDR3: CASSGTGSYEQYF. The CDR3 nucleotides read TGTGCCAGTTCCGGGACAGGGAGTTACGAGCAGTACTTC.